The next 25 T cell receptor beta chains were all read from a single sample in a study of OX40 agonist ivuxolimab in advanced cancers. Produced via immunoSEQ multiplex PCR; TCRdb's table is partial and in-frame only. Among 70,000 to 95,000 clones, around 94% were seen once, and the ten largest hold around 3%. Sequenced material: CD4+ or CD8+ T cells sorted from blood, taken in a trial of the OX40 agonist ivuxolimab. Receptors were obtained from an adult with an advanced solid tumor such as melanoma, head and neck, liver or kidney cancer.

The rearrangement uses TRBV7-9 and TRBJ1-1, with TRBD1 matching 9 bases. With 1 base clipped from V and 4 bases from J, the junction kept 4 bases outside the gene matches. The CDR3 is 15 amino acids. Germline values: CDR1 SEHNR, CDR2 FQNEAQ (reference sequence). CDR3 nucleotide sequence: TGTGCCAGCAGCTTAGACACAGGGGGCATCACTGAAGCTTTCTTT. It specifies CASSLDTGGITEAFF.

The chain has TRBV14 and TRBJ2-7, with 7 positions matching TRBD1. Trimming at V came to 3 bases and at J to 4 bases, leaving 6 bases not matched to a gene. The germline gives CDR1 SGHDN, CDR2 FVKESK. The CDR3 spans 14 residues. Written as DNA, the CDR3 is TGTGCCAGCAGCCACCGAGGGGGCAGTTACGAGCAGTACTTC. Its protein product is CASSHRGGSYEQYF.

The chain is built from TRBV7-2 and TRBJ1-1; D may be TRBD1 (6 bases). V gave up 2 bases and J gave up 11 bases, with 18 bases separating them. The CDR3 is made up of 14 amino acids. CDR1 is SGHTA and CDR2 is FQGNSA in the germline V gene. The CDR3 is CASSLIGGASLAFF. DNA of the CDR3: TGTGCCAGCAGCTTAATTGGGGGCGCCAGTCTGGCTTTCTTT.

The J gene is TRBJ2-1, the V gene TRBV27; 7 bases agree with TRBD1. This CDR3 region has 14 residues. Per the germline V gene, CDR1 is MNHEY and CDR2 is SMNVEV (reference sequence). J gave up 5 bases and V 3 bases, and 4 bases lay outside the gene matches. For the CDR3, the DNA is TGTGCCAGCAGTTTGACAGGGTCCCACAATGAGCAGTTCTTC. Encoded protein: CASSLTGSHNEQFF.

The chain links TRBV9 to TRBJ1-2; the D is unclear. CDR1 and CDR2 (germline): SGDLS, YYNGEE. This CDR3 region has 15 residues. Trimming left V 0 bases short and J 5 bases short, with 14 bases between. CDR3 residues: CASSVASLTTYGYTF. In DNA form, the CDR3 reads TGTGCCAGCAGCGTAGCTTCCTTGACCACTTATGGCTACACCTTC.

V and J are TRBV18 and TRBJ2-5; D not certain. Germline V gene sequence: CDR1 KGHSH, CDR2 LQKENI. This CDR3 is built from 11 residues. V was trimmed by 6 bases and J by 2 bases, leaving 4 bases between them. The CDR3 loop is CASSLQETQYF. The CDR3 DNA reads as TGTGCCAGCTCCCTTCAAGAGACCCAGTACTTC.

V usage is TRBV11-2 and J usage is TRBJ1-1, with TRBD1 as a possible D gene (5 bases). Trimming removed 5 bases at V and 3 bases at J, with 19 bases between. Germline V gene lookup returns CDR1 SGHAT and CDR2 FQNNGV. CDR3 length equals 16 residues. CDR3 residues: CASSNSEWGLYTEAFF. CDR3 in DNA: TGTGCCAGCAGCAATTCGGAATGGGGCCTTTACACTGAAGCTTTCTTT.

The chain carries TRBV5-6 and TRBJ2-1; 8 nucleotides align to TRBD1. Per the germline V gene, CDR1 is SGHDT and CDR2 is YYEEEE. After removal of 1 base from V and 9 bases from J, the junction contained 6 bases not matched to a gene. The length of the CDR3 is 14 residues. CDR3 loop: CASSLTGQAFEQFF. CDR3 DNA: TGTGCCAGCAGCTTGACGGGACAGGCCTTTGAGCAGTTCTTC. Full variable domain (remainder filled in from reference TRBV5-6 and TRBJ2-1): DAGVTQSPTHLIKTRGQQVTLRCSPKSGHDTVSWYQQALGQGPQFIFQYYEEEERQRGNFPDRFSGHQFPNYSSELNVNALLLGDSALYLCASSLTGQAFEQFFGPGTRLTVL.

The CDR3 is CASLRGAGEQYF. The CDR3 DNA sequence: TGTGCCAGCCTAAGGGGGGCGGGCGAGCAGTACTTC. The V gene is TRBV6-6, the J gene TRBJ2-7; D may correspond to TRBD1 or TRBD2 (6 bases each). Germline values: CDR1 MNHNY, CDR2 SVGAGI (reference sequence). The CDR3 has 12 residues. V was shortened by 8 bases and J by 6 bases, with 14 bases between the two germline ends.

The chain uses TRBV7-8 and TRBJ2-1; TRBD2 might be the D (5 bases). Germline V gives CDR1 SGHVS, CDR2 FQNEAQ. The V and J ends lost 1 base and 6 bases respectively, with 16 bases between them. The CDR3 spans 16 residues. The CDR3 spells CASSLVRGYGGNEQFF. CDR3 nucleotides: TGTGCCAGCAGCTTAGTGAGAGGATATGGAGGCAATGAGCAGTTCTTC.

This rearrangement joins TRBV6-5 to TRBJ2-2; 8 bases agree with TRBD2. Germline V lookup: CDR1 MNHEY, CDR2 SVGAGI. CDR3 length: 14 amino acids. V shed 10 bases, J shed 0 bases, and the junction held 4 bases outside the gene matches. For the CDR3, the DNA is TGTGCCATCGGTAGCGGGGCGAACACCGGGGAGCTGTTTTTT. Its translation is CAIGSGANTGELFF.

The chain is built from TRBV12-5 and TRBJ2-1, with 8 bases lining up with TRBD1. CDR1 is LGHNT, CDR2 FRNRAP, per germline. The CDR3 totals 15 residues. V lost 1 base, J lost 7 bases, and 6 bases stayed unmatched. The CDR3 DNA reads TGTGCTAGTGGTTTGGGACAGGGGATAGTTAATGAGCAGTTCTTC. Translated, it gives CASGLGQGIVNEQFF.

Written as DNA, the CDR3 is TGTGCCAGCAGCCAAGCAGGGCTTGTAAACACTGAAGCTTTCTTT. This sequence encodes CASSQAGLVNTEAFF. The V and J genes are TRBV14 and TRBJ1-1; possibly TRBD1 for D (5 bases). The CDR3 covers 15 residues. Trimming cost V 1 base and J 2 bases, with 11 bases left between them. The germline V gene encodes CDR1 SGHDN and CDR2 FVKESK.

The J gene is TRBJ2-3, the V gene TRBV6-6, with D perhaps matching TRBD2 (5 bases). Germline CDR1 MNHNY, CDR2 SVGAGI (reference sequence). The CDR3 totals 14 residues. Trimming took off 3 bases at V and 2 bases at J, with 9 bases between the two ends. The chain's CDR3 is CASSYKEDTDTQYF. The CDR3 region has the DNA TGTGCCAGCAGTTATAAGGAGGACACAGATACGCAGTATTTT.

This chain uses TRBV7-9 with TRBJ1-5, with a possible D match to TRBD1 (6 bases). V shed 1 base and J shed 6 bases, with 13 bases lying between them. Germline V gives CDR1 SEHNR, CDR2 FQNEAQ (reference sequence). The CDR3 spans 15 residues. The CDR3 nucleotides read TGTGCCAGCAGCTTAGAAGGACAGCAGGGTCAGCCCCAGCATTTT. Its translation is CASSLEGQQGQPQHF.

CDR3 bases: TGTGCCAGCAGTTGGGCCAGAGATAACACCGGGGAGCTGTTTTTT. Translated: CASSWARDNTGELFF. The chain combines TRBV25-1 with TRBJ2-2; no reliable D call. Germline CDR1 MGHDK, CDR2 SYGVNS. The V gene lost 5 bases and the J gene lost 2 bases, with 12 bases spanning the gap. The CDR3 is 15 residues long.

V usage is TRBV19 and J usage is TRBJ1-2, with a weak D call TRBD1 (6 bases). Germline values: CDR1 LNHDA, CDR2 SQIVND (reference sequence). The CDR3 spans 12 residues. Trimming pared 4 bases from V and 5 bases from J, leaving 8 bases between. The CDR3 spells CASSTQGYGYTF. CDR3 sequence (DNA): TGTGCCAGTAGTACACAGGGTTATGGCTACACCTTC.

The chain recombines TRBV9 with TRBJ2-5, with D possibly being TRBD2 (5 bases). The V gene's germline CDR1 is SGDLS and CDR2 YYNGEE. The CDR3 totals 14 residues. Trimming removed 0 bases at V and 3 bases at J, with 9 bases between. The CDR3 DNA is TGTGCCAGCAGCGTAGAAAGCGGTGAAGAGACCCAGTACTTC. Protein product: CASSVESGEETQYF.

The chain has TRBV21-1 and TRBJ1-1; TRBD1, the table's D call, was not compared with the DNA. TRBV21-1 is deemed a pseudogene. The CDR3 loop spans 15 amino acids. CDR3 in amino acids: CASTKSQQGSTEAFF. As DNA, the CDR3 is TGTGCCAGCACCAAAAGTCAGCAGGGGAGCACTGAAGCTTTCTTT.

This sequence joins TRBV6-1 and TRBJ2-3; 9 bases are shared with TRBD2. CDR3 length equals 17 residues. Germline V gives CDR1 MNHNS, CDR2 SASEGT. V gave up 2 bases and J gave up 5 bases; unmatched junction bases: 11. CDR3 sequence (DNA): TGTGCCAGCAGTGAAATTGGCGGGAGGGCCGAGGTAGATACGCAGTATTTT. Protein product: CASSEIGGRAEVDTQYF.

The V gene is TRBV11-2, the J gene TRBJ2-2; TRBD1 agrees at 9 bases. J lost 2 bases, V lost 5 bases, and 6 bases had no gene match. Per the germline V gene, CDR1 is SGHAT and CDR2 is FQNNGV. The CDR3 length is 16 residues. CDR3 nucleotide sequence: TGTGCCAGCAGCCCCGGGACAGGGCTTAACACCGGGGAGCTGTTTTTT. This sequence encodes CASSPGTGLNTGELFF. Full variable domain (rest looked up from reference TRBV11-2 and TRBJ2-2): EAGVAQSPRYKIIEKRQSVAFWCNPISGHATLYWYQQILGQGPKLLIQFQNNGVVDDSQLPKDRFSAERLKGVDSTLKIQPAKLEDSAVYLCASSPGTGLNTGELFFGEGSRLTVL.

The chain links TRBV13 to TRBJ2-6; the D gene is possibly TRBD2 (6 bases). Germline CDR1 PRHDT, CDR2 FYEKMQ (reference sequence). The CDR3 contains 20 residues. Trimming took off 4 bases at V and 1 base at J, with 23 bases between the two ends. In nucleotides, the CDR3 is TGTGCCAGCAGCTCAGGAACGTACGGGATACGGGGGTCTGGGGCCAACGTCCTGACTTTC. It codes for CASSSGTYGIRGSGANVLTF.

The chain links TRBV27 to TRBJ2-5, with unresolved D. Germline CDR1 and CDR2: MNHEY and SMNVEV (reference sequence). CDR3 length: 14 amino acids. Trimming removed 2 bases at V and 4 bases at J, with 11 bases between. Here the CDR3 DNA reads TGTGCCAGCAGTTTAGGGGTGGCTCGAGAGACCCAGTACTTC. It specifies CASSLGVARETQYF.

The sample holds a few counts of this clone. The identical CDR3 is also encoded by other nucleotide sequences in the sample. The chain links TRBV15 to TRBJ1-4; D gene unclear. This CDR3 is built from 10 residues. CDR1 is LNHNV and CDR2 is YYDKDF in the germline V gene (reference sequence). Trimming stripped 0 bases from V and 10 bases from J, with 0 bases between. CDR3 sequence: CATSREKLFF. DNA for the CDR3: TGTGCCACCAGCAGAGAAAAACTGTTTTTT.

The V gene is TRBV10-1, the J gene TRBJ2-7, with D uncertain. There are 14 residues in the CDR3. The V and J ends lost 3 bases and 0 bases respectively, with 9 bases between them. CDR1 and CDR2 from the germline V gene are WNHNN and SYGVQD (reference sequence). The CDR3 coding sequence is TGCGCCAGCAGTGACAGGAGATACTCCTACGAGCAGTACTTC. It translates to CASSDRRYSYEQYF.